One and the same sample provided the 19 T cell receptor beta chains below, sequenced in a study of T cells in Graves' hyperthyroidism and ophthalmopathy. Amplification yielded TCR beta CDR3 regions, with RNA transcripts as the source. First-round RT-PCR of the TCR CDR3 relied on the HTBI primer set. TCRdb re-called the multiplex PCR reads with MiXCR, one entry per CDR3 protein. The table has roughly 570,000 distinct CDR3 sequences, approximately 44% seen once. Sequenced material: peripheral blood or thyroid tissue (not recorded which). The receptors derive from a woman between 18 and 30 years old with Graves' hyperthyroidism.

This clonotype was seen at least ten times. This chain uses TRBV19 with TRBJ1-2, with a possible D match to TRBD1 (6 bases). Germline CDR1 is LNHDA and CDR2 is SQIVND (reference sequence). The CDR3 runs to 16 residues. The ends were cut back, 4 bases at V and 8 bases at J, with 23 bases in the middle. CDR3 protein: CASSTLRTAPEEGYTF. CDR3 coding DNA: TGTGCCAGTAGTACCCTCAGGACAGCCCCCGAGGAAGGCTACACCTTC.

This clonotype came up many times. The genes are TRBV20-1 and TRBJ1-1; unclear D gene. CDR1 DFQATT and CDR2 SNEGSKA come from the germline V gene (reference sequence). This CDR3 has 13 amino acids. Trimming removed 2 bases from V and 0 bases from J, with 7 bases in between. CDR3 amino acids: CSARNLMNTEAFF. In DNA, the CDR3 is TGCAGTGCTAGAAATTTAATGAACACTGAAGCTTTCTTT.

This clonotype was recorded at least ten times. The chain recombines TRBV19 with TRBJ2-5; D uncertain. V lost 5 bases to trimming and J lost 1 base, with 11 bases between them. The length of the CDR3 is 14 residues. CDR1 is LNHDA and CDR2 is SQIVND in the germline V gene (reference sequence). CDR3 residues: CASSFTRTQETQYF. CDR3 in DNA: TGTGCCAGTAGTTTCACACGTACCCAAGAGACCCAGTACTTC.

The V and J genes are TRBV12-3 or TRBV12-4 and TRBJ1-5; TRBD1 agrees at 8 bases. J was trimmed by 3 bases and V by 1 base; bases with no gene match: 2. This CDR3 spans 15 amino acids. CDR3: CASSLGGQVNQPQHF. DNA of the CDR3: TGTGCCAGCAGTTTAGGGGGACAGGTCAATCAGCCCCAGCATTTT.

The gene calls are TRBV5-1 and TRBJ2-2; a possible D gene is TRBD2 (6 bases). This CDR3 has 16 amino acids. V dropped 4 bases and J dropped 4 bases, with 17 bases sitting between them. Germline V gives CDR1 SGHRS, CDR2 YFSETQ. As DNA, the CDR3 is TGCGCCAGCAGCAAGGAGGCGGGGCGGGGCACCGGGGAGCTGTTTTTT. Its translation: CASSKEAGRGTGELFF.

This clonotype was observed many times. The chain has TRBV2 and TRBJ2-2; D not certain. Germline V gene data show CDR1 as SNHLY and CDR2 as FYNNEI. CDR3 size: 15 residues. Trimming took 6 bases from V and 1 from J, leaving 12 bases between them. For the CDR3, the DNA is TGTGCCAGCAGGGTCGATCTGGGGAACACCGGGGAGCTGTTTTTT. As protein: CASRVDLGNTGELFF.

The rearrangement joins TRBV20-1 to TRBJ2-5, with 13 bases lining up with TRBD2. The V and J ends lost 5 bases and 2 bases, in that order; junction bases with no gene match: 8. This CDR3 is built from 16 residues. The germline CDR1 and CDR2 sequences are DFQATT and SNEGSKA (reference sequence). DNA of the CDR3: TGCAGTGCTTCGGACAGGACTAGCGGGGGACAAGAGACCCAGTACTTC. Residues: CSASDRTSGGQETQYF.

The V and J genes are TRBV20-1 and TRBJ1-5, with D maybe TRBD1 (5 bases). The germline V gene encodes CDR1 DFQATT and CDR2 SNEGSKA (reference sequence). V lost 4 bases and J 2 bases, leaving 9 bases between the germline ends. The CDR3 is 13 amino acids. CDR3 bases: TGCAGTGCTACGGGGGGGGGCAATCAGCCCCAGCATTTT. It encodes CSATGGGNQPQHF.

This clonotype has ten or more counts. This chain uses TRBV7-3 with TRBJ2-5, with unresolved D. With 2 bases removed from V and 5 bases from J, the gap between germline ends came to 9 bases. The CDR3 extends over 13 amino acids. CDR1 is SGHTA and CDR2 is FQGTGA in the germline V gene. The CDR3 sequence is CASSLAPSETQYF. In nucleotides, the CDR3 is TGTGCCAGCAGCTTAGCTCCGTCCGAGACCCAGTACTTC.

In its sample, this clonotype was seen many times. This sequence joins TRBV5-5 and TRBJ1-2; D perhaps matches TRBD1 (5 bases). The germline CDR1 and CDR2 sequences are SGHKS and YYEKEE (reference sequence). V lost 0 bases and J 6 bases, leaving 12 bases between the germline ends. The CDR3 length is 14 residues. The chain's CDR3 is CASSLVARAHGYTF. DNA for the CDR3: TGTGCCAGCAGCTTGGTCGCCAGGGCTCATGGCTACACCTTC. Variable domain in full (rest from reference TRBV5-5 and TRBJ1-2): DAGVTQSPTHLIKTRGQQVTLRCSPISGHKSVSWYQQVLGQGPQFIFQYYEKEERGRGNFPDRFSARQFPNYSSELNVNALLLGDSALYLCASSLVARAHGYTFGSGTRLTVV.

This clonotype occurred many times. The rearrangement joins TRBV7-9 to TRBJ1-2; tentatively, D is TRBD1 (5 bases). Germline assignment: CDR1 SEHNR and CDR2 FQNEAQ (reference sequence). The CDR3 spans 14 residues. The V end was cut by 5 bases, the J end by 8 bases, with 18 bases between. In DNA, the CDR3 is TGTGCCAGCAGCCTCTCGGGGGGTAGAAGCGGCTACACCTTC. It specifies CASSLSGGRSGYTF.

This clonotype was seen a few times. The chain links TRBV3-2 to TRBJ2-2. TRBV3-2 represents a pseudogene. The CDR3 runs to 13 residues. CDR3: CASSQAGNGELFF. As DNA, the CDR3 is TGTGCCAGCAGCCAAGCGGGGAACGGGGAGCTGTTTTTT.

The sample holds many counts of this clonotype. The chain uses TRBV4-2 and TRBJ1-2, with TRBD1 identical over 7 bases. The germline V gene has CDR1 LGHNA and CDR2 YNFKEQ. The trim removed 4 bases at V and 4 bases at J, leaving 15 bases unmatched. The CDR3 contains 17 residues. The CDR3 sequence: CASSPPGQGEGSYGYTF. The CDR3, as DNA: TGTGCCAGCAGCCCCCCCGGGCAGGGGGAAGGGAGCTATGGCTACACCTTC.

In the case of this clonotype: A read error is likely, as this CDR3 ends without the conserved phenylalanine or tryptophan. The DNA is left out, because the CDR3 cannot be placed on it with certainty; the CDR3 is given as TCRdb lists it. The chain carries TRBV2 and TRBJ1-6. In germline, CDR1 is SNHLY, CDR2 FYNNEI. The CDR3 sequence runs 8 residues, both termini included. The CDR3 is CASRLVIL.

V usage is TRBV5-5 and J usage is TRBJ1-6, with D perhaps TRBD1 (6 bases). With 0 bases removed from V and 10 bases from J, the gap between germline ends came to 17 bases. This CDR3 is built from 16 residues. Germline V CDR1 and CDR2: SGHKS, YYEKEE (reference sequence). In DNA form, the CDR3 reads TGTGCCAGCAGCTTGGGGAAACAGGGAGAGAGGTCACCCCTCCACTTT. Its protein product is CASSLGKQGERSPLHF.

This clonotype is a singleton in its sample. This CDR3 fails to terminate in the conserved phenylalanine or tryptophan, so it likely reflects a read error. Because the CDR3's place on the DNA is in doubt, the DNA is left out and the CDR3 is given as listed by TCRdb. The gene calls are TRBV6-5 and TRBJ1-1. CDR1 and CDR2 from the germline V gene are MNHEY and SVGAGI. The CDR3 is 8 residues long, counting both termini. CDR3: CASSSGGG.

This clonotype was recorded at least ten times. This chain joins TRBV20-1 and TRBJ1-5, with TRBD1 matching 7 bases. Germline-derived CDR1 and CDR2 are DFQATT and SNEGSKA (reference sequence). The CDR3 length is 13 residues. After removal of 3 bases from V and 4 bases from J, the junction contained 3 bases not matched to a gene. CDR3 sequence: CSASRQGNQPQHF. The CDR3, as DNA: TGCAGTGCTAGCCGACAGGGTAATCAGCCCCAGCATTTT.

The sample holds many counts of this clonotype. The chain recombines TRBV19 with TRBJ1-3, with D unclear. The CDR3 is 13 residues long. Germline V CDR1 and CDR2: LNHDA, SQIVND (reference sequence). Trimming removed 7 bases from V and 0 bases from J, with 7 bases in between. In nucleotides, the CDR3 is TGTGCCAGTACAAGGAGCTCTGGAAACACCATATATTTT. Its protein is CASTRSSGNTIYF.

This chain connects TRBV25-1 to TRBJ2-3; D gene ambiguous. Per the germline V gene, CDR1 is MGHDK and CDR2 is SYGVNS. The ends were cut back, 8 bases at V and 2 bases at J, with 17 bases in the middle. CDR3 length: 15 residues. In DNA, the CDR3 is TGTGCCAGCCGGACGCCGAGTGCCACCACAGATACGCAGTATTTT. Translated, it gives CASRTPSATTDTQYF.